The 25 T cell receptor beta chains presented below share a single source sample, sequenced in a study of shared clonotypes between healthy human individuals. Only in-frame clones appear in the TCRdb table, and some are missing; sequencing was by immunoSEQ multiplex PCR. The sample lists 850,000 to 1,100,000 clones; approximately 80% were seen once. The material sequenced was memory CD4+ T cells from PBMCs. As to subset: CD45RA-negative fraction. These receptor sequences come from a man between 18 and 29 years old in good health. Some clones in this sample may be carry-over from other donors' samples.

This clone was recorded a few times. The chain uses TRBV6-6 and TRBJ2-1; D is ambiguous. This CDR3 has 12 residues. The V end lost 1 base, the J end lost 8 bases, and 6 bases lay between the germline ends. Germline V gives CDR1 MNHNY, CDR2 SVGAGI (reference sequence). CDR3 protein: CASSYLQDEQFF. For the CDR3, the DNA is TGTGCCAGCAGTTACTTGCAAGATGAGCAGTTCTTC.

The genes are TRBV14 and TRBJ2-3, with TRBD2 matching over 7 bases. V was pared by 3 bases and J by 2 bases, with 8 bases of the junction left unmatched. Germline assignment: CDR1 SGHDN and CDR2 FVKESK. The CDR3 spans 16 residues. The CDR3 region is CASSQLAVRATDTQYF. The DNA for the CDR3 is TGTGCCAGCAGCCAGCTAGCGGTGAGGGCCACAGATACGCAGTATTTT.

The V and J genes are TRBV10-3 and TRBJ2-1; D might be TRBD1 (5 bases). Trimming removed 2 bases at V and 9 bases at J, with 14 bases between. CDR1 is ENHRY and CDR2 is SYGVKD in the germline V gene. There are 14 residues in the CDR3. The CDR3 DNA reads TGTGCCATCAGTGAGCGGAGCAGGGATAGTGAGCAGTTCTTC. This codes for CAISERSRDSEQFF.

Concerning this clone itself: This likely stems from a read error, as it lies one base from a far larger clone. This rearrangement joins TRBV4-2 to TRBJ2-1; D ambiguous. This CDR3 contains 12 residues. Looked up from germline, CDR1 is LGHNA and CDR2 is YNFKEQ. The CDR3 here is CASSWAQAEQLF. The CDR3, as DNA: TGTGCCAGCAGCTGGGCCCAAGCCGAGCAGCTCTTC.

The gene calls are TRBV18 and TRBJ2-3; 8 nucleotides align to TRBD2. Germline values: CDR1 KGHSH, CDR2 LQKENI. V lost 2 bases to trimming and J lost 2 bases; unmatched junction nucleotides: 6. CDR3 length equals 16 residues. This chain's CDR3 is CASSPTAGGLTDTQYF. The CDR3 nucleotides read TGTGCCAGCTCACCAACGGCGGGAGGACTCACAGATACGCAGTATTTT.

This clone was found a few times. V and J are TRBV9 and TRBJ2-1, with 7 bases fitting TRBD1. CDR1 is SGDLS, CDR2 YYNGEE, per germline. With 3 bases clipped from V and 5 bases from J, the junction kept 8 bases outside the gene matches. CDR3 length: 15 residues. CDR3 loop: CASSAGTGVNNEQFF. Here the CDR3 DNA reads TGTGCCAGCAGCGCGGGAACAGGGGTCAACAATGAGCAGTTCTTC.

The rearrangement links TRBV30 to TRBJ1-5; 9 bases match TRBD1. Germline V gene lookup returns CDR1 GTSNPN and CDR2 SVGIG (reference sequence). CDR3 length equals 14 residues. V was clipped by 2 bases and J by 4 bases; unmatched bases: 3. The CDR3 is CAWSKGTGNQPQHF. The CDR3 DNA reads TGTGCCTGGAGTAAAGGGACAGGGAATCAGCCCCAGCATTTT. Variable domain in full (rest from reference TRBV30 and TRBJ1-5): SQTIHQWPATLVQPVGSPLSLECTVEGTSNPNLYWYRQAAGRGLQLLFYSVGIGQISSEVPQNLSASRPQDRQFILSSKKLLLSDSGFYLCAWSKGTGNQPQHFGDGTRLSIL.

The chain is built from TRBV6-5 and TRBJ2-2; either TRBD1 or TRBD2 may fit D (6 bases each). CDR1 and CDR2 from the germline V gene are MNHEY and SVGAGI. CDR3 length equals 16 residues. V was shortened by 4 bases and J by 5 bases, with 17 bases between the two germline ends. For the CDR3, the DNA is TGTGCCAGCAGTTCAGGGGACCGGGGGAAAACCGGGGAGCTGTTTTTT. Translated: CASSSGDRGKTGELFF.

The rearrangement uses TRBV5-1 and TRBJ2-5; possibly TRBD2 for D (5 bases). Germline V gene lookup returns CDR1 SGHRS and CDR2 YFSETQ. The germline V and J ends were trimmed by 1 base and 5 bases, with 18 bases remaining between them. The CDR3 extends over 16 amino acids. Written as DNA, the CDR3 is TGCGCCAGCAGCTTGATCCCGGGGTACGAGTCGGAGACCCAGTACTTC. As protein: CASSLIPGYESETQYF. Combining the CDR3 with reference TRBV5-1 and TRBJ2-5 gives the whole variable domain KAGVTQTPRYLIKTRGQQVTLSCSPISGHRSVSWYQQTPGQGLQFLFEYFSETQRNKGNFPGRFSGRQFSNSRSEMNVSTLELGDSALYLCASSLIPGYESETQYFGPGTRLLVL.

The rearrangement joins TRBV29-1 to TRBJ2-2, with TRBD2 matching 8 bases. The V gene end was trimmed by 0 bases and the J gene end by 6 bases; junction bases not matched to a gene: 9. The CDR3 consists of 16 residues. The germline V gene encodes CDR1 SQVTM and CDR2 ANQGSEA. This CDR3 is CSVEEGSGSGAGELFF. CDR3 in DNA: TGCAGCGTTGAAGAGGGCAGCGGGAGTGGAGCCGGGGAGCTGTTTTTT.

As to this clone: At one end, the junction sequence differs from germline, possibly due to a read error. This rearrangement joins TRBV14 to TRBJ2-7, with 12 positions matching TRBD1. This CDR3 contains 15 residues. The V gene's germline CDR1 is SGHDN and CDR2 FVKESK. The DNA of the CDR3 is TGTGCCAGCAGTCAAGCCGTGGGACAGGGGGCTGGGCAGTACTTC. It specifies CASSQAVGQGAGQYF.

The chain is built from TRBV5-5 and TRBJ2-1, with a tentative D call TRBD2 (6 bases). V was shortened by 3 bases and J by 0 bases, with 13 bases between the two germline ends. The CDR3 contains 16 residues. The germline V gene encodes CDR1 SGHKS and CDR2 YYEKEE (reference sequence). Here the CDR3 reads CASSSGGASSYNEQFF. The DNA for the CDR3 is TGTGCCAGCAGCTCCGGAGGGGCATCCTCCTACAATGAGCAGTTCTTC.

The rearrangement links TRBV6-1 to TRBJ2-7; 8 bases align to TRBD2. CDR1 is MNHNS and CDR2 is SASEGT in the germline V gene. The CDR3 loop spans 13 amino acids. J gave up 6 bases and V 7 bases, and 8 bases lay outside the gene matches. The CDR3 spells CASTGTSGGEQYF. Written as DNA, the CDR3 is TGTGCCAGCACAGGGACTAGTGGGGGCGAGCAGTACTTC.

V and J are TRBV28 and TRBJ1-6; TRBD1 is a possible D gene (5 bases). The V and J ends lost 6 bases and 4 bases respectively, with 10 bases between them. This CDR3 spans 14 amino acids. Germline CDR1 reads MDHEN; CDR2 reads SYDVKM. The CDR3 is CASRDGGYNSPLHF. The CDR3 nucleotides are TGTGCCAGCAGGGACGGGGGTTATAATTCACCCCTCCACTTT. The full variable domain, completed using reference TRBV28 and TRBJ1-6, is DVKVTQSSRYLVKRTGEKVFLECVQDMDHENMFWYRQDPGLGLRLIYFSYDVKMKEKGDIPEGYSVSREKKERFSLILESASTNQTSMYLCASRDGGYNSPLHFGNGTRLTVT.

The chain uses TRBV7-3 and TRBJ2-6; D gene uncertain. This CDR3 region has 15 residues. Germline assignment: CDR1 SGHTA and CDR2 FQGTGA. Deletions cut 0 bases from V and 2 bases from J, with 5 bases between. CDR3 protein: CASSLTHPGANVLTF. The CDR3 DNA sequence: TGTGCCAGCAGCTTAACGCATCCTGGGGCCAACGTCCTGACTTTC.

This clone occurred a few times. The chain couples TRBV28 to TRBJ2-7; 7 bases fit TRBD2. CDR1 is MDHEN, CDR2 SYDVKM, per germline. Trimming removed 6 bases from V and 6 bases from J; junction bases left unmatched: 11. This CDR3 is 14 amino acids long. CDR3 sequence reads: CASRFSGVRGEQYF. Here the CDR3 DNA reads TGTGCCAGCAGATTCAGCGGGGTCCGGGGCGAGCAGTACTTC.

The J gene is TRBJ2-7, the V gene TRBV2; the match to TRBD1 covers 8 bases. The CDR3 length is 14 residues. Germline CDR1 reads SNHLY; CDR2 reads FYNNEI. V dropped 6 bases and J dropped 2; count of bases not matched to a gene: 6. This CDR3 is CASSVGQGPYEQYF. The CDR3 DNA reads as TGTGCCAGCAGCGTCGGACAGGGCCCCTACGAGCAGTACTTC.

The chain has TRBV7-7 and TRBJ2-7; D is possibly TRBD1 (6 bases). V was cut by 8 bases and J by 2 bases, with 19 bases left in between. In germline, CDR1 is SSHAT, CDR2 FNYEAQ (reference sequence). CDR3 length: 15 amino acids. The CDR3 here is CASFVRQGLAYEQYF. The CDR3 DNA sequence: TGTGCCAGCTTCGTCAGGCAGGGGCTTGCCTACGAGCAGTACTTC.

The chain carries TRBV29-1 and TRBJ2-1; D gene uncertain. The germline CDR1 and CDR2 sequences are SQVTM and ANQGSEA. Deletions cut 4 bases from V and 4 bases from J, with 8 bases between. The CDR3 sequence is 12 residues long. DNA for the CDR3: TGCAGCGTTGCGGACGGTTACAATGAGCAGTTCTTC. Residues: CSVADGYNEQFF.

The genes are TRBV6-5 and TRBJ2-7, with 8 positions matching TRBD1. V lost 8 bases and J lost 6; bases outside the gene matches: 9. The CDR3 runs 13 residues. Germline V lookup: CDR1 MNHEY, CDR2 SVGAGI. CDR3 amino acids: CASRDRPFGEQYF. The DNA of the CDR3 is TGTGCCAGCCGGGACAGGCCCTTTGGCGAGCAGTACTTC.

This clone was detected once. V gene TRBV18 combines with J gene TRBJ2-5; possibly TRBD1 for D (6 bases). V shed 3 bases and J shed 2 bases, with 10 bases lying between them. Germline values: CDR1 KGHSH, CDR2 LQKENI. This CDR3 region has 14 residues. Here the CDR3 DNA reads TGTGCCAGCTCACCGCGGACAGCACAAGAGACCCAGTACTTC. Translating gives CASSPRTAQETQYF. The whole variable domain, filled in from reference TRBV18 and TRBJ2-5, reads NAGVMQNPRHLVRRRGQEARLRCSPMKGHSHVYWYRQLPEEGLKFMVYLQKENIIDESGMPKERFSAEFPKEGPSILRIQQVVRGDSAAYFCASSPRTAQETQYFGPGTRLLVL.

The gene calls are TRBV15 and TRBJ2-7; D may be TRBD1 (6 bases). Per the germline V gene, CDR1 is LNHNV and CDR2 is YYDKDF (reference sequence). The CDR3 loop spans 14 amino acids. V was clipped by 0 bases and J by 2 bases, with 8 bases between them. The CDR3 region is CATSREGATYEQYF. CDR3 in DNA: TGTGCCACCAGCAGAGAGGGGGCCACCTACGAGCAGTACTTC.

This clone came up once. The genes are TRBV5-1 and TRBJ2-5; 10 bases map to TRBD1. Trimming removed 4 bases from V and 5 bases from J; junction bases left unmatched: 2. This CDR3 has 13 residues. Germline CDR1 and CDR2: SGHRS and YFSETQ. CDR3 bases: TGCGCCAGCAGCCCGGGACAGGGGGAGACCCAGTACTTC. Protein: CASSPGQGETQYF.

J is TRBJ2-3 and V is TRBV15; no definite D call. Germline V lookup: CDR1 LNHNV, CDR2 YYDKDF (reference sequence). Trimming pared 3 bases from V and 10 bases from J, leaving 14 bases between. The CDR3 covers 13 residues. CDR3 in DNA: TGTGCCACCAGCAGTGATGTCTCTCCCGCGCAGTATTTT. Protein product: CATSSDVSPAQYF.

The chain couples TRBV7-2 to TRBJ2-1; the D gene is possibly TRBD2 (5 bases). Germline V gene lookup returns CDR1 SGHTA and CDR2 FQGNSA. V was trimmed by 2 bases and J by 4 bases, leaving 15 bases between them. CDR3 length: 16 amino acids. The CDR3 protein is CASSLQAAGTYNEQFF. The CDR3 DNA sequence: TGTGCCAGCAGCTTACAAGCGGCGGGCACATACAATGAGCAGTTCTTC.